This record concerns one TCR beta chain sequence. It has no known antigen specificity. No quality values exist for individual bases; no much larger clone is one base distant. Libraries came from the immunoSEQ multiplex PCR assay. Following the manufacturer's protocol, the hsTCRB Kit was used to amplify rearranged TCR beta chain sequences. Sequencing of TCRB libraries was carried out on an Illumina MiSeq. The authors' pipeline ran thus. The proprietary platform of the kit vendor was used for demultiplexing, trimming and gene mapping. TCRdb retrieved this table from immuneACCESS and kept in-frame rearrangements only. Not all clones are present; in checked studies, unresolved V genes account for under half, and no reason is known for the remainder. For V, J and clone size, that table is used; D and trimming come from the DNA. The sample profile shows 25,000 to 30,000 clones; about 85% of them were found once. The top ten clones comprise 2.5% to 3.5% of the sample.

This sample stems from a study of a mutant IDH1 vaccine in newly diagnosed glioma (dated by TCRdb to the early 2020s). Turning to the overall study: Patients received eight vaccinations in weeks 1, 3, 5, 7, 11, 15, 19 and 23, corresponding to visits V03 through V10. For exploratory analyses, longitudinal TCRB deep sequencing was carried out in roughly 25 treated patients wherever samples were available. Prior to enrollment, standard therapy consisting of radiotherapy alone, temozolomide alone, or radiochemotherapy with temozolomide had been administered to patients, with the combination being received by most patients. In the chemotherapy-containing groups, vaccination started alongside temozolomide cycles, whereas in patients who had radiotherapy alone it started 4-6 weeks after radiotherapy. Of the 25 to 35 patients who were treated, about 62% were male and around 40% were female, and the mean age was approximately 40 years. Peripheral blood was drawn at six visits: V03 (baseline), V05, V07, V10, V12 and V13.

What the time point label conveys for this sample: week 5, during vaccination. A 20-mer mutant IDH1 peptide at 300 micrograms in Montanide made up each vaccine dose, which was injected subcutaneously together with topical imiquimod. All donors had newly diagnosed IDH1-mutant astrocytomas of WHO grade 3 or 4 that showed loss of nuclear ATRX. The samples were drawn from NOA16, a multicentre, single-arm, open-label phase I trial in Germany that tested a mutant IDH1 peptide vaccine in humans for the first time. Genomic DNA for TCRB sequencing was extracted from EDTA blood using the DNeasy Blood and Tissue Kit. Results the study describes overall, beyond this receptor: According to the authors, sample limitations meant that analyses of patient blood samples could not be reproduced. Across multiple MHC alleles, vaccine-induced immune responses were seen in 85% to 95% of patients. No apparent relationship was observed between pseudoprogression and alterations in the top peripheral T cell clonotypes detected by TCRB sequencing. PBMC samples for TCRB deep sequencing were selected based on availability.

The CDR3 spans 13 residues, from the cysteine through the phenylalanine. The kept DNA is CDR3 alone, 39 bases in frame from the first base. The V end loses 1 base and the J end loses 1 base, and a stretch of 5 bases separates them. The germline V gene specifies SGDLS as CDR1 and YYNGEE as CDR2. This chain joins TRBV9 to TRBJ1-1, and perhaps TRBD1 as D gene, on 5 matching bases. The sample here was peripheral blood mononuclear cells (PBMCs), taken from a glioma patient whose treatment included an IDH1 peptide vaccine. The sequence was collected from a woman aged 40 to 50 with glioma. Some clones in this sample may be carry-over from other donors' samples. The encoded CDR3 is CASSVRGNTEAFF. In nucleotide form, the sequence is TGTGCCAGCAGCGTAAGGGGGAACACTGAAGCTTTCTTT.